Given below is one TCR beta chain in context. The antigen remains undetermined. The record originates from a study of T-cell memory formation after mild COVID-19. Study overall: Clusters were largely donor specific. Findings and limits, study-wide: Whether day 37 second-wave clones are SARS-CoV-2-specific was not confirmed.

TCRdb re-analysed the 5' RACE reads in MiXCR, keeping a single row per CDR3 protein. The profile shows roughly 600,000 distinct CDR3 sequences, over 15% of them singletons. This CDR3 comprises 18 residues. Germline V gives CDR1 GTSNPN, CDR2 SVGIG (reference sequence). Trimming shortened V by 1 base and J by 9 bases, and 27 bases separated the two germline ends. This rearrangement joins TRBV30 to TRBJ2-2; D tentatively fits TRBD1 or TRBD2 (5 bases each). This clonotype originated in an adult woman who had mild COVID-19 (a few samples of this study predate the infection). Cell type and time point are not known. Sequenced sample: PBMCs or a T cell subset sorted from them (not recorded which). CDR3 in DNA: TGTGCCTGGAGTGGAGAGAAGATGAGGGGCTTCGGCGTGAGGGAGCTGTTTTTT. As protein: CAWSGEKMRGFGVRELFF. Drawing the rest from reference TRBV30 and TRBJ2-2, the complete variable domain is SQTIHQWPATLVQPVGSPLSLECTVEGTSNPNLYWYRQAAGRGLQLLFYSVGIGQISSEVPQNLSASRPQDRQFILSSKKLLLSDSGFYLCAWSGEKMRGFGVRELFFGEGSRLTVL.